This T cell receptor (beta chain) was identified in a study of T cells after yellow fever vaccination. Study summary: In the case of low-cell-number fractions, SMART-Seq v4 Ultra Low Input was used for preparation.

This clonotype was recorded at least ten times. TCRdb re-derived calls from the 5' RACE reads in MiXCR, one entry per CDR3 protein. Found here are approximately 93,000 distinct CDR3 sequences, 5.8% of them singletons; the top ten hold about 40%. The sequence was obtained from a man aged 18 to 29 who received the YFV17D yellow fever vaccine. The specimen comprised CD8+ T cells sorted from PBMCs, sampled 10 days after the yellow fever booster vaccination.

The DNA for the CDR3 is TGTGCCAGCACCCAAGGGGTCAATGAGCAGTTCTTC. Translation gives CASTQGVNEQFF. The chain has TRBV11-2 and TRBJ2-1; tentatively, D is TRBD1 (5 bases). The germline CDR1 and CDR2 sequences are SGHAT and FQNNGV. V lost 7 bases and J lost 6, with 10 bases in between. This CDR3 spans 12 amino acids.